Listed below are T cell receptor beta chains from one sample, sequenced in a study of T cell repertoires in cytomegalovirus infection. These receptors' targets are unknown. TCRdb reprocessed the reads with MiXCR, giving one entry per CDR3 protein. Altogether around 100,000 distinct CDR3 sequences are present, under 45% being singletons, with the ten largest covering roughly 70%. This specimen consisted of CD8+ T cells from cultured PBMCs, obtained from culture after CMV antigen stimulation. The receptors come from a human donor in good health (CMV status not recorded). Some clones in this sample may be carry-over from other donors' samples. Each CDR3 is given with its conserved first and last residue. A D gene is named only where the DNA matches it firmly. Clone size appears in some rows only: once, few, many, or a class for an expanded clone.

d_call	v_call	clone_size	j_call	cdr3_aa	cdr3_nt
TRBD2	TRBV19	-	TRBJ2-1	CASSRLAGYNNEQFF	TGTGCCAGTAGCAGACTAGCGGGGTACAACAATGAGCAGTTCTTC
-	TRBV7-4	-	TRBJ2-7	CASSTNRRGLREQYF	TGTGCCAGCAGCACCAACAGGAGGGGTTTGCGAGAGCAGTACTTC
-	TRBV7-4	-	TRBJ1-1	CASSLLGGELYTEAFF	TGTGCCAGCAGCTTATTAGGGGGGGAATTGTACACTGAAGCTTTCTTT
-	TRBV27	-	TRBJ1-6	CASRGLGDSPLHF	TGTGCCAGCAGGGGTCTTGGGGATTCACCCCTCCACTTT
-	TRBV19	once	TRBJ2-6	CASSGQPPGANVLTF	TGTGCCAGTAGTGGGCAACCTCCTGGGGCCAACGTCCTGACTTTC
TRBD1	TRBV7-9	-	TRBJ2-3	CASSTGTASTDTQYF	TGTGCCAGCAGCACAGGGACAGCAAGCACAGATACGCAGTATTTT
TRBD1	TRBV15	-	TRBJ1-4	CATSKGQGALGDEKLFF	TGTGCCACCAGCAAGGGACAGGGGGCGTTAGGGGATGAAAAACTGTTTTTT
TRBD2	TRBV20-1	-	TRBJ2-3	CSAKLAVTPDTQYF	TGCAGTGCAAAGCTAGCGGTTACCCCAGATACGCAGTATTTT
TRBD2	TRBV2	-	TRBJ2-1	CASSGLAGDNEQFF	TGTGCCAGCAGTGGGCTAGCGGGGGACAATGAGCAGTTCTTC
TRBD2	TRBV2	-	TRBJ2-3	CASRSGLAGFTDTQYF	TGTGCCAGCAGATCCGGACTAGCGGGGTTCACAGATACGCAGTATTTT
-	TRBV10-3	-	TRBJ1-2	CAISGTAEGYGYTF	TGTGCCATCAGTGGGACAGCAGAAGGCTATGGCTACACCTTC
-	TRBV6-6	-	TRBJ2-7	CACWSGPYEQYF	TGTGCCTGTTGGTCAGGGCCCTACGAGCAGTACTTC
-	TRBV7-9	few	TRBJ2-1	CASSLGGEPLNEQFF	TGTGCCAGCAGCTTAGGTGGGGAACCGCTTAATGAGCAGTTCTTC
TRBD2	TRBV7-2	few	TRBJ2-1	CASSYPAGGGESYNEQFF	TGTGCCAGCAGTTACCCGGCGGGGGGCGGGGAGTCTTACAATGAGCAGTTCTTC
TRBD1	TRBV6-5	-	TRBJ2-7	CASSKITGTGGEQYF	TGTGCCAGCAGTAAAATTACCGGGACAGGGGGCGAGCAGTACTTC
-	TRBV7-9	-	TRBJ1-1	CASSFPLGEGTEAFF	TGTGCCAGCAGCTTTCCCTTGGGGGAAGGCACTGAAGCTTTCTTT
TRBD2	TRBV12-3/TRBV12-4	-	TRBJ2-3	CASSPGLAGGHSTDTQYF	TGTGCCAGCAGTCCCGGACTAGCGGGGGGCCATAGCACAGATACGCAGTATTTT
-	TRBV7-8	-	TRBJ1-6	CASSLYESSYNSPLHF	TGTGCCAGCAGCTTATACGAATCTTCGTATAATTCACCCCTCCACTTT
-	TRBV7-6	few	TRBJ1-1	CASSLVRVNTEAFF	TGTGCCAGCAGCTTAGTTCGGGTGAACACTGAAGCTTTCTTT
TRBD1	TRBV12-3/TRBV12-4	few	TRBJ1-1	CASRGTGTGRTEAFF	TGTGCCAGCAGAGGGACAGGGACCGGTCGAACTGAAGCTTTCTTT
-	TRBV7-9	-	TRBJ1-3	CASSPDHRVSGNTIYF	TGTGCCAGCAGCCCCGATCACAGGGTCTCTGGAAACACCATATATTTT